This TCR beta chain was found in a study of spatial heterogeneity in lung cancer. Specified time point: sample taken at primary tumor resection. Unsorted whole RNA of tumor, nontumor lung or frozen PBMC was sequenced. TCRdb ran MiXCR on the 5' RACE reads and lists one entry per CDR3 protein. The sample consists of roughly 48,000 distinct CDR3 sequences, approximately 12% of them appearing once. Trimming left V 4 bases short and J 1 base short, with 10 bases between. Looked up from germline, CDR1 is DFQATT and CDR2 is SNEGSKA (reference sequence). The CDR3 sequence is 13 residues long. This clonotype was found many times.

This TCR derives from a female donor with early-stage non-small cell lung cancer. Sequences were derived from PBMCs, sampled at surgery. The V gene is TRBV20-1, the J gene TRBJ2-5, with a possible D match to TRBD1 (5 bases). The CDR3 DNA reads TGCAGTGCTACCCGACAGACCCAAGAGACCCAGTACTTC. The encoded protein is CSATRQTQETQYF.